The clone carrying this T cell receptor (beta chain) qualifies as medium-sized. The antigen is undetermined. CDR3 length: 15 amino acids. The junction had 6 bases not matched to a gene; V was cut back by 4 bases and J by 3 bases. From germline, CDR1 is SGHNT and CDR2 YENEEA. This entry comes from a study of T cells in localized non-small cell lung cancer. Regarding the study as a whole: Within adjacent lung there appeared a median around 60 of the top 100 tumor clones.

Here immunoSEQ multiplex PCR was the method, and the copy in TCRdb shows in-frame clones only, minus some. The sample yields approximately 2,000 clones, roughly 25% seen once. This clonotype was sampled from a man between 35 and 75 years old with stage III lung adenocarcinoma. Sequencing used lung tumor tissue, obtained before any cancer treatment. The chain employs TRBV11-3 and TRBJ2-1; 7 nucleotides agree with TRBD1. The CDR3 region is CASSSTGPLYNEQFF. The CDR3, as DNA: TGTGCCAGCAGCTCGACAGGGCCCCTCTACAATGAGCAGTTCTTC. Supplemented by reference TRBV11-3 and TRBJ2-1, the full variable domain reads EAGVVQSPRYKIIEKKQPVAFWCNPISGHNTLYWYLQNLGQGPELLIRYENEEAVDDSQLPKDRFSAERLKGVDSTLKIQPAELGDSAVYLCASSSTGPLYNEQFFGPGTRLTVL.